Listed here are 13 T cell receptor beta chains from one sample, sequenced in a study of human T cells and chemical hapten exposure. Specified time point: patch test 1, 2 weeks after DPC sensitization. This sample's treatment: therapeutic diphenylcyclopropenone sensitization with weekly scalp DPC. TCRdb reanalysed the RACE reads using MiXCR and keeps one entry per CDR3 protein. The sample holds about 110,000 distinct CDR3 sequences, approximately 10% seen once. The source was whole blood, collected in connection with sensitization to the hapten diphenylcyclopropenone (DPC). The receptor set was obtained from a woman in her 40s with alopecia areata. Some clones in this sample may be carry-over from other donors' samples.

This clonotype has more than one count but fewer than ten. The chain is built from TRBV7-2 and TRBJ2-2; D assignment may be TRBD1 or TRBD2 (5 bases each). Germline loops: CDR1 SGHTA, CDR2 FQGNSA. V was cut by 5 bases and J by 4 bases, with 14 bases left in between. The CDR3 has 15 amino acids. The CDR3 DNA reads TGTGCCAGCAGCGCACCCCCGGGACGCACCGGGGAGCTGTTTTTT. This sequence encodes CASSAPPGRTGELFF. Variable domain in full (rest from reference TRBV7-2 and TRBJ2-2): GAGVSQSPSNKVTEKGKDVELRCDPISGHTALYWYRQSLGQGLEFLIYFQGNSAPDKSGLPSDRFSAERTGGSVSTLTIQRTQQEDSAVYLCASSAPPGRTGELFFGEGSRLTVL.

This clonotype was observed at least ten times. The chain uses TRBV12-3 or TRBV12-4 and TRBJ2-1; tentatively, D is TRBD1 (7 bases). The length of the CDR3 is 15 residues. The V end was cut by 1 base, the J end by 7 bases, with 14 bases between. The CDR3 sequence: CASSLGEQGRNEQFF. The CDR3 nucleotides are TGTGCCAGCAGTTTAGGTGAACAGGGGAGGAATGAGCAGTTCTTC.

Only a few counts were recorded for this clonotype. The rearrangement links TRBV27 to TRBJ1-6; possibly TRBD1 for D (5 bases). The length of the CDR3 is 15 residues. Germline-derived CDR1 and CDR2 are MNHEY and SMNVEV (reference sequence). V was cut by 3 bases and J by 7 bases, with 13 bases left in between. CDR3 in amino acids: CASSLPGGLNSPLHF. Here the CDR3 DNA reads TGTGCCAGCAGTTTGCCCGGGGGACTGAATTCACCCCTCCACTTT.

CDR3 loop: CASSWGQGPNEKLFF. The DNA of the CDR3 is TGTGCCAGCAGCTGGGGACAGGGTCCTAATGAAAAACTGTTTTTT. The chain carries TRBV7-9 and TRBJ1-4, with 9 nucleotides matching TRBD1. After removal of 4 bases from V and 3 bases from J, the junction contained 3 bases not matched to a gene. The CDR3 loop spans 15 amino acids. Germline V gene lookup returns CDR1 SEHNR and CDR2 FQNEAQ (reference sequence).

This clonotype was recorded at least ten times. CDR3 loop: CSAPGTSGGPGELFF. CDR3 in DNA: TGCAGTGCCCCCGGGACTAGCGGGGGACCCGGGGAGCTGTTTTTT. The chain employs TRBV20-1 and TRBJ2-2, with 14 nucleotides matching TRBD2. This CDR3 has 15 residues. CDR1 and CDR2 from the germline V gene are DFQATT and SNEGSKA (reference sequence). With V trimmed by 6 bases and J by 6 bases, 6 bases remained unmatched.

This chain connects TRBV10-3 to TRBJ2-3; D remains ambiguous. This CDR3 has 11 residues. From germline, CDR1 is ENHRY and CDR2 SYGVKD. V gave up 4 bases and J gave up 4 bases, with 3 bases separating them. The CDR3 DNA reads as TGTGCCATCAGTGCAGCAGATACGCAGTATTTT. It yields the protein CAISAADTQYF.

The sample holds a few counts of this clonotype. The chain recombines TRBV5-1 with TRBJ2-2; D is unclear. Germline values: CDR1 SGHRS, CDR2 YFSETQ. V dropped 4 bases and J dropped 3 bases, with 10 bases sitting between them. This CDR3 has 14 residues. DNA for the CDR3: TGCGCCAGCAGCAGAGACACCGACACCGGGGAGCTGTTTTTT. It encodes CASSRDTDTGELFF.

This clonotype appeared many times. A read error may produce the germline difference seen at one junction end. This chain uses TRBV19 with TRBJ1-5; D not certain. This CDR3 is 16 amino acids long. Germline V lookup: CDR1 LNHDA, CDR2 SQIVND (reference sequence). The CDR3 DNA follows: TGTGCCAGTAGTATTCTCCGCATGGTTAGCGATCAGCCCCAGCATTTT. This codes for CASSILRMVSDQPQHF.

Many counts were recorded for this clonotype. This chain uses TRBV20-1 with TRBJ2-3; 12 bases agree with TRBD2. There are 15 residues in the CDR3. The germline CDR1 and CDR2 sequences are DFQATT and SNEGSKA (reference sequence). With V trimmed by 1 base and J by 2 bases, 1 base remained unmatched. The CDR3 DNA sequence: TGCAGTGCTAGAGGGACTAGCGGGGACACAGATACGCAGTATTTT. It is translated as CSARGTSGDTDTQYF.

This clonotype was observed at least ten times. The V and J genes are TRBV18 and TRBJ2-1; TRBD1 might be the D (5 bases). V was shortened by 2 bases and J by 8 bases, with 10 bases between the two germline ends. CDR1 KGHSH and CDR2 LQKENI come from the germline V gene. The CDR3 sequence is 13 residues long. This CDR3 reads CASSPDQGDEQFF. CDR3 nucleotide sequence: TGTGCCAGCTCACCAGATCAGGGCGATGAGCAGTTCTTC. Full variable domain (missing parts from reference TRBV18 and TRBJ2-1): NAGVMQNPRHLVRRRGQEARLRCSPMKGHSHVYWYRQLPEEGLKFMVYLQKENIIDESGMPKERFSAEFPKEGPSILRIQQVVRGDSAAYFCASSPDQGDEQFFGPGTRLTVL.

This clonotype showed up just once. The V and J genes are TRBV6-1 and TRBJ2-1; weak D call: TRBD2 (5 bases). Germline CDR1 MNHNS, CDR2 SASEGT. V lost 10 bases, J lost 6 bases, and 13 bases lay in between. The CDR3 consists of 12 residues. The chain's CDR3 is CATGPDSNEQFF. The CDR3 bases are TGTGCCACCGGACCGGACTCCAATGAGCAGTTCTTC.

Ten or more counts support this clonotype. The rearrangement links TRBV25-1 to TRBJ2-5; no firm D call. Germline V gene sequence: CDR1 MGHDK, CDR2 SYGVNS. Trimming pared 3 bases from V and 5 bases from J, leaving 25 bases between. This CDR3 has 18 residues. CDR3 loop: CASSDYVTSTPLTETQYF. The CDR3 region has the DNA TGTGCCAGCAGTGACTACGTCACTTCCACCCCTCTTACCGAGACCCAGTACTTC.

This clonotype turned up a few times. This chain joins TRBV5-4 and TRBJ1-6; 7 bases agree with TRBD1. In germline, CDR1 is SGHNT, CDR2 YYREEE (reference sequence). V was pared by 1 base and J by 7 bases, with 2 bases of the junction left unmatched. CDR3 length equals 14 residues. CDR3 bases: TGTGCCAGCAGCTTGACAGGGGAGAATTCACCCCTCCACTTT. Protein product: CASSLTGENSPLHF.